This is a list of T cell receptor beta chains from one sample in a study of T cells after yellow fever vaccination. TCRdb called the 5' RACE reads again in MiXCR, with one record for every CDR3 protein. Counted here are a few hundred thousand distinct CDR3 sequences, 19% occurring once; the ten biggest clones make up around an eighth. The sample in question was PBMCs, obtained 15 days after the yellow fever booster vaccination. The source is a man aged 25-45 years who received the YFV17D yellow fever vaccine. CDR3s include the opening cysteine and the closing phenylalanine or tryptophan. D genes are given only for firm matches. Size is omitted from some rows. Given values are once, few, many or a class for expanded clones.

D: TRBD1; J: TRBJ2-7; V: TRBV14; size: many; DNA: TGTGCCAGCAACCAACCGGGACAGGGAGACGAGCAGTACTTC; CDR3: CASNQPGQGDEQYF
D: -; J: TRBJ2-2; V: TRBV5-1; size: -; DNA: TGCGCCAGCAGCCCAAACGGGAACGCCGGGGAGCTGTTTTTT; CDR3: CASSPNGNAGELFF
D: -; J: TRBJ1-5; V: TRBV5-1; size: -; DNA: TGCGCCAGCAGCTTGGGGGGAGCAGCGGGGCAGCCCCAGCATTTT; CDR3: CASSLGGAAGQPQHF
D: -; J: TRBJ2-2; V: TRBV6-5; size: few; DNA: TGTGCCAGCAGTTCTGTGACAGGAGCAACCGGGGAGCTGTTTTTT; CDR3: CASSSVTGATGELFF
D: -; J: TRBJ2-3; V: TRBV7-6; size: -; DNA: TGTGCCAGCAGCCTAATGAGCGGATCTAGCACAGATACGCAGTATTTT; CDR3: CASSLMSGSSTDTQYF
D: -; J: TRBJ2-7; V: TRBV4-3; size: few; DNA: TGCGCCAGCAGCCAACTGACTACCTACGAGCAGTACTTC; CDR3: CASSQLTTYEQYF
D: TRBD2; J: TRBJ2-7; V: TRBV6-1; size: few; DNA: TGTGCCAGCAGTCGGGGGACTAGCGGGGGCCCGATTCTCGAGCAGTACTTC; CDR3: CASSRGTSGGPILEQYF
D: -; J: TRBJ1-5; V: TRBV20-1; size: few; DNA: TGCAGTGCTAGTCTTAGCAATCAGCCCCAGCATTTT; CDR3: CSASLSNQPQHF
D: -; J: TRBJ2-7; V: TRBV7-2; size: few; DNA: TGTGCCAGCAGCTTAGTTCGAGCGGCCGGCGGCGAGCAGTACTTC; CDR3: CASSLVRAAGGEQYF
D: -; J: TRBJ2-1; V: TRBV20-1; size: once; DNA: TGCAGTGCTAGAGTGGTAGGAAGGTTAAATGAGCAGTTCTTC; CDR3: CSARVVGRLNEQFF
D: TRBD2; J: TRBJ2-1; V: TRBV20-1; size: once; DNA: TGCAGTGCTAGAGATAAGTCTAGCGGAGCTAGAGAGCAGTTCTTC; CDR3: CSARDKSSGAREQFF
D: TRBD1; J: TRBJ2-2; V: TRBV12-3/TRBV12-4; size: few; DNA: TGTGCCAGCAGTCCGACAGGGGGCTCCATCACCGGGGAGCTGTTTTTT; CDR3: CASSPTGGSITGELFF
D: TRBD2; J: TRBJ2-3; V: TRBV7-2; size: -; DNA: TGTGCCAGCAGCTCTAGCGGGATTAGAGATACGCAGTATTTT; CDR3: CASSSSGIRDTQYF
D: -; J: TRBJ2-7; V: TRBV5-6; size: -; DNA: TGTGCCAGCCTCTTCCGGGACACCGGCGAGCAGTACTTC; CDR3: CASLFRDTGEQYF
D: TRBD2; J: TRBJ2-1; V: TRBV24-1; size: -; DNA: TGTGCCACCAGTGATCCGACTAGCGGGAGATCCGATGAGCAGTTCTTC; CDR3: CATSDPTSGRSDEQFF
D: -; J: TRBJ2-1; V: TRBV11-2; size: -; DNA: TGTGCCAGCAGCCCCTCGGACGATGAGCAGTTCTTC; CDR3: CASSPSDDEQFF
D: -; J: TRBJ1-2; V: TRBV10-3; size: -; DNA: TGTGCCATCAGTGAGCCCCGCGCGGACGGGTCTAACTATGGCTACACCTTC; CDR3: CAISEPRADGSNYGYTF
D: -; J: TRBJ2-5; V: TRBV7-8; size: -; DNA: TGTGCCAGCAGCTTTTGGGGGGTACAGGAGACCCAGTACTTC; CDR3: CASSFWGVQETQYF
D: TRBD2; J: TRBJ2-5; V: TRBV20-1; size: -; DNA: TGCAGTGCTGGACTTAGCGGGAGGCTTAGCGAGACCCAGTACTTC; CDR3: CSAGLSGRLSETQYF
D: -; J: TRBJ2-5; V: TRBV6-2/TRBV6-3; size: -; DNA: TGTGCCAGTGCCCCAACCGCAGAGACCCAGTACTTC; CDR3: CASAPTAETQYF
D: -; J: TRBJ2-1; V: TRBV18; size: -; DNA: TGTGCCAGCTCACCTCCGGGCGCGAGCTCCTACAATGAGCAGTTCTTC; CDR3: CASSPPGASSYNEQFF
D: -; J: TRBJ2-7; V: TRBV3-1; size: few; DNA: TGTGCCAGCAGCCAAGCTGGCGCAAACGAGCAGTACTTC; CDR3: CASSQAGANEQYF
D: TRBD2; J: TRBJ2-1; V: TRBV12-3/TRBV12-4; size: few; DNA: TGTGCCAGCAGTTTATCGACCGGGACTAGCGGGAGCAATGAGCAGTTCTTC; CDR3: CASSLSTGTSGSNEQFF
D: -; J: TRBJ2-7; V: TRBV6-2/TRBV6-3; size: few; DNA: TGTGCTCACGGGAGACGGAGCTCCTACGAGCAGTACTTC; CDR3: CAHGRRSSYEQYF
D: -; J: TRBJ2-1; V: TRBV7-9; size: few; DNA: TGTGCCAGCAGCTTGGGGGCCTTTGAGCAGTTCTTC; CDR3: CASSLGAFEQFF
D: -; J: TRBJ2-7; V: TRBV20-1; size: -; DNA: TGCAGTGCTAGAAAAGTGGGTGGCGGCTACGAGCAGTACTTC; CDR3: CSARKVGGGYEQYF
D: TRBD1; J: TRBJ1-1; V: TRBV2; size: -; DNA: TGTGCCAGCACCCAGAAGGGGGCGATAGGCACTGAAGCTTTCTTT; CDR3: CASTQKGAIGTEAFF
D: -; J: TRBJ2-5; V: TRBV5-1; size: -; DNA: TGCGCCAGCAGCTTGGGCAGAGATGAGACCCAGTACTTC; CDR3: CASSLGRDETQYF
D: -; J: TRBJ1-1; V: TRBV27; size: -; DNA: TGTGCCAGCAGTTTACAAGGGACGGACACTGAAGCTTTCTTT; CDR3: CASSLQGTDTEAFF
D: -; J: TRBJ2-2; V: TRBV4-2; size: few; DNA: TGTGCCAGCAGCTGGCGGGATACCGGGGAGCTGTTTTTT; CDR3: CASSWRDTGELFF
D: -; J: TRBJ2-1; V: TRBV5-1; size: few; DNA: TGCGCCAGCAGCTTGGGGACGCCCGTCAATGAGCAGTTCTTC; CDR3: CASSLGTPVNEQFF
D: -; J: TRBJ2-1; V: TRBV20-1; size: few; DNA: TGCAGTGCTAGAGCTCAAAATGAGCAGTTCTTC; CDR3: CSARAQNEQFF
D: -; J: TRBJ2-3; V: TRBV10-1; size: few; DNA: TGCGCCAGCAGTCAAGGGACCTTACGAGGCGCGCAGTATTTT; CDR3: CASSQGTLRGAQYF
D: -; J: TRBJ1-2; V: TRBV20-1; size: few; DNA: TGCAGTGCTAATATCTTGGGCTATGGCTACACCTTC; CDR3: CSANILGYGYTF
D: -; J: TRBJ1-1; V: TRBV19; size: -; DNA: TGTGCCAGTAGTATTGATGGGGGGCGAGGCACTGAAGCTTTCTTT; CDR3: CASSIDGGRGTEAFF
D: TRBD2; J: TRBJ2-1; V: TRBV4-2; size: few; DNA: TGTGCCAGCAGCCGAGCGGGGCGGGACTACAATGAGCAGTTCTTC; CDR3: CASSRAGRDYNEQFF
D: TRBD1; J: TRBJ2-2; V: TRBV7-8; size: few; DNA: TGTGCCAGCAGCTTAGTTCCAGGGGGCCTCGGGGAGCTGTTTTTT; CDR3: CASSLVPGGLGELFF
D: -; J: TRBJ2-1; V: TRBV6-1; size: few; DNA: TGTGCCAGCAGTAGAGGGAGGAAGGGCGACAATGAGCAGTTCTTC; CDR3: CASSRGRKGDNEQFF
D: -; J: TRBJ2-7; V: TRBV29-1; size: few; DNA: TGCAGCGTTTACCTTGCTTCGGTCTCCTACGAGCAGTACTTC; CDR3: CSVYLASVSYEQYF
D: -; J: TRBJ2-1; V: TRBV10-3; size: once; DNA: TGTGCCATCAAAGGAGACCGCTCCTACAATGAGCAGTTCTTC; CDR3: CAIKGDRSYNEQFF
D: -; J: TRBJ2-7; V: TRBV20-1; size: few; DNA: TGCAGTGCTAGTAAGGTCTACGAGCAGTACTTC; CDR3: CSASKVYEQYF
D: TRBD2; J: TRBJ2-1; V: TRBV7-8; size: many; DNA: TGTGCCAGCAGCTTAGCGCGGCGGGAGACCCTCTACAATGAGCAGTTCTTC; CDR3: CASSLARRETLYNEQFF
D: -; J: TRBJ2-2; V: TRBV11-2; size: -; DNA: TGTGCCAGCAGCTTCAAGGGCGGAGCGGACACCGGGGAGCTGTTTTTT; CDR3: CASSFKGGADTGELFF
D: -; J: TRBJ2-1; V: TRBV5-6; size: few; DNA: TGTGCCACCCAGTCCAGACAGCATTACAATGAGCAGTTCTTC; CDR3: CATQSRQHYNEQFF
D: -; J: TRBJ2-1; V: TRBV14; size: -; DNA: TGTGCCAGCAGCCAGACAGGCACCTCTTACAATGAGCAGTTCTTC; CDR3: CASSQTGTSYNEQFF
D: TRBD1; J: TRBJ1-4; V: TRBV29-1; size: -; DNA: TGCAGCGTTGGACAGGGCGATAAAAAACTGTTTTTT; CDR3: CSVGQGDKKLFF
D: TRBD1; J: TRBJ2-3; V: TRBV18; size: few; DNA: TGTGCCAGCTCACCCGGGACAGGGGCATCAGATACGCAGTATTTT; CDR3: CASSPGTGASDTQYF
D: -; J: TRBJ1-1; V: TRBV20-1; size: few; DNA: TGCAGTGCCGAGCCCGGCATGAACACTGAAGCTTTCTTT; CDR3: CSAEPGMNTEAFF
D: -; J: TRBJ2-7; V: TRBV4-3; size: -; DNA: TGCGCCAGCAGCCGGGGCAGAGGCGAGCAGTACTTC; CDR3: CASSRGRGEQYF
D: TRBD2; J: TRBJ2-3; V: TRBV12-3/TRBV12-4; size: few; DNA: TGTGCCAGCAGTTTGGCCTGGCGTTCCAGCGGGAGGAGGACAGATACGCAGTATTTT; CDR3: CASSLAWRSSGRRTDTQYF
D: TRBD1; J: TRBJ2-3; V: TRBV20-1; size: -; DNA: TGCAGTGCTAGCGACAGGGGAGTACTCACAGATACGCAGTATTTT; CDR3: CSASDRGVLTDTQYF
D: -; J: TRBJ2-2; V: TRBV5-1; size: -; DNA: TGCGCCACCCGTCGGGGCGCCGACGGGGAGCTGTTTTTT; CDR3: CATRRGADGELFF
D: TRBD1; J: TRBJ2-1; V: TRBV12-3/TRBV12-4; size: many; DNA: TGTGCCAGCAGCCCGGACAGGGGAGACAATGAGCAGTTCTTC; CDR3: CASSPDRGDNEQFF
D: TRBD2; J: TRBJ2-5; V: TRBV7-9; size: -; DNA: TGTGCCAGCAGCCGAGGGGGTAGCGGGATTGAAGAGACCCAGTACTTC; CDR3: CASSRGGSGIEETQYF
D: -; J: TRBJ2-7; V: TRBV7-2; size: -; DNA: TGTGCCAGCAGCTGGGCGGGGGCGGGAGATGACTACGAGCAGTACTTC; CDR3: CASSWAGAGDDYEQYF
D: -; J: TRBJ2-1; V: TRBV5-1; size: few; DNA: TGCGCCAGCAGCTTGGCCCCCTCAGCGGCCTCCTACAATGAGCAGTTCTTC; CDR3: CASSLAPSAASYNEQFF
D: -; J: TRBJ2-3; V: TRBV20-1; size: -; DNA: TGCAGTGCTAGTGACCCGCGCCGGGGCACAGATACGCAGTATTTT; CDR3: CSASDPRRGTDTQYF
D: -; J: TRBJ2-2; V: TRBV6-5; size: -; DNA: TGTGCCAGCAGTTACGGGGCGGGTGCCGGCACCGGGGAGCTGTTTTTT; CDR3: CASSYGAGAGTGELFF
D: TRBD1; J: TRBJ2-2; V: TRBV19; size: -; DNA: TGTGCCAGTAGTTCTGGGACAGGGGTCTCCACCGGGGAGCTGTTTTTT; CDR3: CASSSGTGVSTGELFF
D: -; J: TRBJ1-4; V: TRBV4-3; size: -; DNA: TGCGCCAGCAGCCTCAACCGGGGGGAAAAACTGTTTTTT; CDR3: CASSLNRGEKLFF